This TCR beta chain was sequenced during a study of cytomegalovirus exposure and HLA in healthy donors. General study results and limits: Later analysis showed TCR association rates varying by HLA locus, highest for DRB1 and lowest for HLA-C.

This clone was observed a handful of times. Its antigen is still unknown. Trimming pared 0 bases from V and 3 bases from J, leaving 6 bases between. The germline V gene has CDR1 WSHSY and CDR2 SAAADI. This CDR3 is 14 amino acids long. Use of 60 Vbeta and 13 Jbeta primers characterized the PCR. The table came from immunoSEQ multiplex PCR; TCRdb's copy has only in-frame clones and leaves some out. Of 150,000 to 200,000 clones in the sample, 60% to 80% were seen once. V gene TRBV10-2 combines with J gene TRBJ1-5; no reliable D call. The receptor's source is a woman in her forties or fifties in good health and CMV-seropositive. The sequencing input was PBMCs. For the CDR3, the DNA is TGCGCCAGCAGTGAGTCGGAGGTCAATCAGCCCCAGCATTTT. Protein: CASSESEVNQPQHF.